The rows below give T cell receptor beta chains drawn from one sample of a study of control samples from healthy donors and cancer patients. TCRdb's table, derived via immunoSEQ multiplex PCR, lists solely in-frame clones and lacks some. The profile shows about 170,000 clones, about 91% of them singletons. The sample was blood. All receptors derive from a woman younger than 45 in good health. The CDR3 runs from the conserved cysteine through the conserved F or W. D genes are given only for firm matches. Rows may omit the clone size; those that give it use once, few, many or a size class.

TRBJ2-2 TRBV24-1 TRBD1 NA TGTGCCACCAGTGAGGGACAGGGGGCGAAATCGGGGGAGCTGTTTTTT CATSEGQGAKSGELFF
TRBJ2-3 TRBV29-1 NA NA TGCAGCGTTGATGTCCGGGGATTAGGCACAGATACGCAGTATTTT CSVDVRGLGTDTQYF
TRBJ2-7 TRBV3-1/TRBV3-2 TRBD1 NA TGTGCCAGCAGCCAAGGGACAGGACCCTACGAGCAGTACTTC CASSQGTGPYEQYF
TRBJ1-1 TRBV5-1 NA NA TGCGCCAGCAGCTTGGCCGGGGCAGCCCAAGCTTTCTTT CASSLAGAAQAFF
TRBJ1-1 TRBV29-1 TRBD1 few TGCAGCGCTCCCCTAGCTGGGACAGGGGGCAGAGCTTTCTTT CSAPLAGTGGRAFF
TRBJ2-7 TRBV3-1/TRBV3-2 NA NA TGTGCCAGCAGCCAAGGGCTAGTTCGCTACGAGCAGTACTTC CASSQGLVRYEQYF
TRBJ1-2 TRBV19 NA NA TGTGCCAGTAGTTATAATAACTATGGCTACACCTTC CASSYNNYGYTF
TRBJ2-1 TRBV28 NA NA TGTGCCAGCAGCCATGGGCAAACCACCGTGACCCCTGAGCAGTTCTTC CASSHGQTTVTPEQFF
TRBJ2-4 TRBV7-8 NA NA TGTGCCAGCAGCTTAGTAACCAGGGCGGACATTCAGTACTTC CASSLVTRADIQYF
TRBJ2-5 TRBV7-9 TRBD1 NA TGTGCCAGCAGCTCCAGGGACAGCCAAGAGACCCAGTACTTC CASSSRDSQETQYF
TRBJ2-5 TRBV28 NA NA TGTGCCAGCAGTCCTTGGCAGGTGGGGTCTAAAGGGGAGACCCAGTACTTC CASSPWQVGSKGETQYF
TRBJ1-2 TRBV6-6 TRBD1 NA TGTGCCAGCAGTTACTCTACAGGGGTGGGAGATGGCTACACCTTC CASSYSTGVGDGYTF
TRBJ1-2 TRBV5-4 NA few TGTGCCAGCAGCGGACGGACCGCTGAGGGGTATGGCTACACCTTC CASSGRTAEGYGYTF
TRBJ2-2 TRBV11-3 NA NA TGTGCCAGCAGCTTAGGCCCATCTTCCGGGGAGCTGTTTTTT CASSLGPSSGELFF
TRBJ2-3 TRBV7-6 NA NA TGTGCCAGCAGCTTAGAACGCAGGGGAGCAGATACGCAGTATTTT CASSLERRGADTQYF
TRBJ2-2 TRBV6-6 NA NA TGTGCCAGCAGTTACGGCGGTAGGCCCGGGGAGCTGTTTTTT CASSYGGRPGELFF
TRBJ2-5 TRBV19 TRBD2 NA TGTGCCAGTAAGAGCGGGAGGTTACAAGAGACCCAGTACTTC CASKSGRLQETQYF
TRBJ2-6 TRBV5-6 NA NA TGTGCCAGCAGCTTCAGGGCCCACTCTGGGGCCAACGTCCTGACTTTC CASSFRAHSGANVLTF
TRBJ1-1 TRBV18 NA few TGTGCCAGCTCACCGAAGGCGAACACTGAAGCTTTCTTT CASSPKANTEAFF
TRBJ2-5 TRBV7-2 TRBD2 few TGTGCCAGCAGCTTAGCCGGCGGGAGCGGGGAGACCCAGTACTTC CASSLAGGSGETQYF
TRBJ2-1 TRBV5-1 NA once TGCGCCAGCAGTTTCCAGGCCCCCAATGAGCAGTTCTTC CASSFQAPNEQFF
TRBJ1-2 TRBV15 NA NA TGTGCCACCAGCCCCCCGAGGACAATCTATGGCTACACCTTC CATSPPRTIYGYTF
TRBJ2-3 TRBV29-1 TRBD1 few TGCAGCGTTGCGCGCGGACAGGGCCCCCGCACAGATACGCAGTATTTT CSVARGQGPRTDTQYF
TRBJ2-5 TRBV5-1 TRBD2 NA TGCGCCAGCAGCTTGGAGGGGTCTAGCGGGTTCCAAGAGACCCAGTACTTC CASSLEGSSGFQETQYF
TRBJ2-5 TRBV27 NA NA TGTGCCAGCAGTTTTAGGGCCCAGGAGACCCAGTACTTC CASSFRAQETQYF
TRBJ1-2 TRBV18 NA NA TGTGCCAGCTCACCACAGGGTAATGGCTACACCTTC CASSPQGNGYTF
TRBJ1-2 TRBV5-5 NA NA TGTGCCAGCAGCTTGGGAGTGGGGGCTAACTATGGCTACACCTTC CASSLGVGANYGYTF
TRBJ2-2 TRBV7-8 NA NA TGTGCCAGCAGCACGACGACAGGTCGGGTGACCGGGGAGCTGTTTTTT CASSTTTGRVTGELFF
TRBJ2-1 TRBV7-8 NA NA TGTGCCAGCAGCTTAGCGCGAGGCGGGGAGCAGTTCTTC CASSLARGGEQFF